This T cell receptor beta chain was sequenced during a study of memory CD4+ T cells and cytomegalovirus serostatus. Overall study: Of the healthy Belgian adults, 9 or 10 were CMV seropositive and 20 to 30 seronegative.

The ends were cut back, 1 base at V and 2 bases at J, with 10 bases in the middle. The germline V gene has CDR1 LNHDA and CDR2 SQIVND (reference sequence). CDR3 length: 15 amino acids. As for this clone: Its antigen is not identified.

The sort gate was single viable CD3+CD4+CD8-CD45RO+ cells for memory CD4+ T cells. Study-wide points: Each of roughly 65 CMV-associated TCRbeta sequences occurred in one to five individuals.

TCRdb keeps only in-frame clones here, not all; method: immunoSEQ multiplex PCR. The sample contains under 50,000 clones, approximately 78% of which appear only once. The sequenced sample consisted of memory CD4+ T cells from blood. V usage is TRBV19 and J usage is TRBJ2-3; TRBD1 might be the D (6 bases). The TCR sequence derives from an adult in good health and CMV-seronegative. In nucleotides, the CDR3 is TGTGCCAGTAGTATAGGGGGGCGGCCCACAGATACGCAGTATTTT. It translates to CASSIGGRPTDTQYF. Full variable domain (missing parts from reference TRBV19 and TRBJ2-3): DGGITQSPKYLFRKEGQNVTLSCEQNLNHDAMYWYRQDPGQGLRLIYYSQIVNDFQKGDIAEGYSVSREKKESFPLTVTSAQKNPTAFYLCASSIGGRPTDTQYFGPGTRLTVL.